This T cell receptor (beta chain) comes out of a study of T cell responses to AZD1222 COVID-19 vaccine. On this clone: Its antigen is not identified.

General study points: Mapped onto spike, vaccine-associated CD4 TCRs spanned it and were dominant at 160-218 and 743-854. Clonal diversity was possibly underestimated, and the donors were mostly white British, with more females. Nearly half of spike-specific TCRs reportedly target unmutated variant regions.

The CDR3 totals 13 residues. The germline gives CDR1 SGHRS, CDR2 YFSETQ. Trimming removed 2 bases at V and 3 bases at J, with 8 bases between. The table came from immunoSEQ multiplex PCR; TCRdb's copy has only in-frame clones and leaves some out. Counted here are about 190,000 clones, approximately 91% occurring once; the ten biggest clones make up more than 0.75%. The sequenced sample was peripheral blood, obtained on day 0 of AZD1222 vaccination. This sequence joins TRBV5-1 and TRBJ1-1; no clear D gene. This receptor was identified in an adult in good health. DNA for the CDR3: TGCGCCAGCAGCTTTTGGAGAGACACTGAAGCTTTCTTT. This translates into CASSFWRDTEAFF.